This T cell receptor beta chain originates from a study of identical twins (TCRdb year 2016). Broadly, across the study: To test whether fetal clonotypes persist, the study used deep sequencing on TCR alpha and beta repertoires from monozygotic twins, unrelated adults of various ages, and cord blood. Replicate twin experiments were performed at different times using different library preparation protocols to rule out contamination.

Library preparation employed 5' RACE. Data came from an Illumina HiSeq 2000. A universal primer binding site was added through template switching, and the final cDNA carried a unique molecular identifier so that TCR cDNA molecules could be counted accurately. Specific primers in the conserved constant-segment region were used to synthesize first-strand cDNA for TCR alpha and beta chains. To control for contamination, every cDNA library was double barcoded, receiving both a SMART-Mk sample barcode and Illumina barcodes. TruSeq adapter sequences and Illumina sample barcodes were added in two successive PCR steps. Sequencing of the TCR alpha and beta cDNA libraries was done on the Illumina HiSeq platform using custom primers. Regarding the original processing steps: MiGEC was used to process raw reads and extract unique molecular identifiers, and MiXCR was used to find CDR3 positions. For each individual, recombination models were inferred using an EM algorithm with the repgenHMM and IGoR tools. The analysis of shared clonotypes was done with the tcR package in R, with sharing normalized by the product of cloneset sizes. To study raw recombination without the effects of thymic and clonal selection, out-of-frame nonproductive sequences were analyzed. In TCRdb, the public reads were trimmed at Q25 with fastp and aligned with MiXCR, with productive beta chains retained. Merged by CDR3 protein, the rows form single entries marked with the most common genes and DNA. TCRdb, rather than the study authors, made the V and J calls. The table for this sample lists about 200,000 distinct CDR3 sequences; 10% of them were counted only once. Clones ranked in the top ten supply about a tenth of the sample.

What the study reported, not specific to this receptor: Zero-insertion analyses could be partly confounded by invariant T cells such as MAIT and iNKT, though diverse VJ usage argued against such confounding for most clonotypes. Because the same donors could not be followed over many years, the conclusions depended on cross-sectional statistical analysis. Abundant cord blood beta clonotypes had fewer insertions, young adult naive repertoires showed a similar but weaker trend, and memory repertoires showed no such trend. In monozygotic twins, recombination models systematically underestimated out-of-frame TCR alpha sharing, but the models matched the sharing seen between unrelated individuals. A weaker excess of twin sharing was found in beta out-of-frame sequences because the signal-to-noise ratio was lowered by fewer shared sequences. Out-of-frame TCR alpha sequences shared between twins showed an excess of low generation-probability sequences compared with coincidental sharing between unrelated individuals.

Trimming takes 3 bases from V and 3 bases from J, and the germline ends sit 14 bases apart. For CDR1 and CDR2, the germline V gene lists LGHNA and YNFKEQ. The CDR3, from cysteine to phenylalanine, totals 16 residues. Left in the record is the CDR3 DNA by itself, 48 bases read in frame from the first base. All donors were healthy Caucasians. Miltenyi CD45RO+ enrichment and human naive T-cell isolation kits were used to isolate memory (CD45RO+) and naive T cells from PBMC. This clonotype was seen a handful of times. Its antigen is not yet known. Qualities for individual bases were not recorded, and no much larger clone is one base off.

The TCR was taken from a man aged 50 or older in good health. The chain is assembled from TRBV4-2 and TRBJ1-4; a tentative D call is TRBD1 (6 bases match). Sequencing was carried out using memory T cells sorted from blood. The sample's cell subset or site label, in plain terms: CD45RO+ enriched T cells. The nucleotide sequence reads TGTGCCAGCAGCCAGGGGTACAGGGACCCTAATGAAAAACTGTTTTTT. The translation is CASSQGYRDPNEKLFF.